The clone carrying this T cell receptor (beta chain) appeared once. CDR3 length equals 12 residues. V was pared by 4 bases and J by 4 bases, with 8 bases between. Germline loops: CDR1 SGHDT, CDR2 YYEEEE. Profiling relied on immunoSEQ multiplex PCR, and the TCRdb table lists in-frame clones only, not all of them. Among 65,000 to 95,000 clones listed, more than 85% were seen once. This sample is part of a study of T cell changes during pregnancy in multiple sclerosis. The receptor's source is a female donor in good health, enrolled as a control in a pregnancy study. This chain links TRBV5-6 with TRBJ2-5; possible D gene TRBD2, 5 bases. Sequenced here: peripheral blood, sampled after pregnancy. CDR3 DNA sequence: TGTGCCAGCAGCATTAGCGCAGAGACCCAGTACTTC. This codes for CASSISAETQYF.